This T cell receptor beta chain was sequenced during a study of a mutant IDH1 vaccine in newly diagnosed glioma. Study summary: The therapy given earlier, which was standard therapy, consisted of radiotherapy, temozolomide, or both, and most of the patients received both.

As to this clone: The antigen remains unidentified.

Produced via immunoSEQ multiplex PCR; TCRdb's table is partial and in-frame only. The sample contains some 60,000 clones, about nine tenths of which appear only once. Study outcomes and limitations: Apparently unrelated to pseudoprogression were changes in the top peripheral T cell clonotypes.

Time point given: baseline, week 1 (first vaccination visit). The treatment here: pre-vaccination baseline after standard-of-care therapy. V dropped 3 bases and J dropped 0; count of bases not matched to a gene: 11. Germline V CDR1 and CDR2: LNHNV, YYDKDF (reference sequence). CDR3 length: 18 residues. The rearrangement links TRBV15 to TRBJ1-3; 7 bases map to TRBD1. The source of this sequence is a man between 50 and 59 years old with glioma. Here the sequenced sample was PBMCs, taken from a glioma patient treated with radiotherapy, temozolomide or both. CDR3 DNA: TGTGCCACCAGCAGTGGGGACAGATACGAGAGCTCTGGAAACACCATATATTTT. This sequence encodes CATSSGDRYESSGNTIYF.